This entry features one T cell receptor (beta chain) sequence. Its antigen is currently not known. Per-nucleotide qualities are absent, and no much larger clonotype sits a single base away. The library was made by the immunoSEQ multiplex PCR assay. TCRdb re-hosts the immuneACCESS table, in-frame sequences only. Its copies lack some clones; in the studies checked, an unresolved V gene accounts for under half of them, and the cause for the rest is not known. For this sample there are about 110,000 clones; about 90% appear just once. Of the sample, approximately 1.4% falls within the top ten clones. The data were obtained in a study of T cells after somatic rescue of genetic block (dated by TCRdb to the early 2020s). In terms of the full investigation: The study assessed how robust, over the long term, a T-cell system was when the system had developed through somatic rescue of a genetic block in T-cell development.

The germline V gene gives CDR1 as LGHNA and CDR2 as YSLEER. Trimmed from V: 2 bases; trimmed from J: 4 bases; junction bases lacking a gene match: 6. Taken from cysteine to phenylalanine, the CDR3 has 16 residues. This entry keeps only the CDR3 DNA: 48 bases, framed from base 1. The material sequenced was peripheral blood mononuclear cells (PBMCs). The clonotype was recovered from a young woman. Rearrangement joined TRBV4-3 to TRBJ2-1, and TRBD2 matches 9 of the central bases. In nucleotides, the sequence is TGCGCCAGCAGCCAACGTAGCGGGGGCTATTACAATGAGCAGTTCTTC. This codes for CASSQRSGGYYNEQFF.